This T cell receptor beta chain is from a study of cytomegalovirus exposure and HLA in healthy donors. Details on this clone: As yet, its antigen is unknown.

Germline V gives CDR1 SGHRS, CDR2 YFSETQ. The CDR3 loop spans 15 amino acids. With 0 bases removed from V and 2 bases from J, the gap between germline ends came to 11 bases. Broader study findings: In a later analysis, around 18,000 TCR beta sequences were associated with HLA alleles at 0.05 false discovery rate. From TCR beta sequences, most subjects' HLA-A and HLA-B alleles were reportedly predicted accurately. When the data were analyzed later, several of the most significant clusters appeared to be linked to common viral pathogens.

This PCR relied on a set of 60 Vbeta primers and 13 Jbeta primers. TCRdb's copy holds only in-frame clones and misses some; the assay was immunoSEQ multiplex PCR. The sample records roughly 200,000 clones, 80% being singletons. Sequencing input: PBMCs. The sequence was collected from a boy aged 5-17 years in good health and CMV-seronegative. This chain links TRBV5-1 with TRBJ1-2, with D perhaps TRBD1 (5 bases). The CDR3 is CASSLAEGSNYGYTF. The CDR3 coding sequence is TGCGCCAGCAGCTTGGCGGAGGGGAGCAACTATGGCTACACCTTC. Complete variable domain (other parts from reference TRBV5-1 and TRBJ1-2): KAGVTQTPRYLIKTRGQQVTLSCSPISGHRSVSWYQQTPGQGLQFLFEYFSETQRNKGNFPGRFSGRQFSNSRSEMNVSTLELGDSALYLCASSLAEGSNYGYTFGSGTRLTVV.